This is a list of T cell receptor beta chains from one sample in a study of breast tumors, draining lymph nodes, adjacent tissues. TCRdb re-derived calls from the multiplex PCR reads in MiXCR, one entry per CDR3 protein. Here the sample spans 15,000 or so distinct CDR3 sequences, 45% being singletons. Sequencing was carried out using tumor-adjacent breast tissue. Every receptor here comes from a female donor with breast cancer. Some clones in this sample may be carry-over from other donors' samples. CDR3s include the opening cysteine and the closing phenylalanine or tryptophan. The order of the fields is clone size, D gene, J gene, V gene, CDR3 DNA, CDR3 protein. A D gene is named only where the DNA matches it firmly. Clone size, where shown, is once, few, many, or a class for clones that have expanded.

many,NA,TRBJ2-3,TRBV18,TGTGCCAGCTCCCCGGGGCATTCCAGCACAGATACGCAGTATTTT,CASSPGHSSTDTQYF
NA,TRBD2,TRBJ2-1,TRBV7-3,TGTGCCAGCAGCTCCCAAGCGGGGGTCTCCTACAATGAGCAGTTCTTC,CASSSQAGVSYNEQFF
many,TRBD2,TRBJ2-4,TRBV20-1,TGCAGTGCTAGGGCCCTAGCGGGAGGGTTCAAAAACATTCAGTACTTC,CSARALAGGFKNIQYF
many,TRBD1,TRBJ2-1,TRBV5-6,TGTGCCAGCAGCTCGACGGGACAGGACCATGTTGATGAGCAGTTCTTC,CASSSTGQDHVDEQFF
NA,NA,TRBJ1-3,TRBV9,TGTGCCAGCGGTACGGGGGTTTTTGGGTTTTCCTCTGCAAACACCATATATTTT,CASGTGVFGFSSANTIYF
many,TRBD1,TRBJ2-5,TRBV5-1,TGCGCCAGCAGCTCTCGGACAGGGTCGGAGACCCAGTACTTC,CASSSRTGSETQYF
many,TRBD1,TRBJ1-5,TRBV19,TGTGCCAGTAGTATAGATAGGAGCACAGGGGGCAATCAGCCCCAGCATTTT,CASSIDRSTGGNQPQHF
many,TRBD2,TRBJ2-7,TRBV3-1,TGTGCCAGATTTCTCGCAGGACTAGCGGGAGATTGTTATACGTACGAGCAGTACTTC,CARFLAGLAGDCYTYEQYF
medium-sized,NA,TRBJ1-2,TRBV10-3,TGTGCCATCAAGGCGAGGGCAGAGGACGGCTACACCTTC,CAIKARAEDGYTF
NA,NA,TRBJ2-1,TRBV9,TGTGCCAGCAGCCTAACAGATAAGCAGTTCTTC,CASSLTDKQFF
NA,NA,TRBJ2-5,TRBV11-2,TGTGCCAGCAGCTTAGTAAGGGACCCGGAGACCCAGTACTTC,CASSLVRDPETQYF
many,TRBD1,TRBJ2-3,TRBV7-3,TGTGCCAGCAGCTGGGACAGGGTCACAGATACGCAGTATTTT,CASSWDRVTDTQYF
NA,TRBD1,TRBJ1-2,TRBV7-2,TGTGCCAGCAGCGTCCACAGGGGGTACTATGGCTACACCTTC,CASSVHRGYYGYTF
NA,TRBD2,TRBJ2-2,TRBV2,TGTGCCAGCAGCCTTACTAGCGGGGCCGGGGAGCTGTTTTTT,CASSLTSGAGELFF
NA,TRBD2,TRBJ2-1,TRBV2,TGTGCCAGCAGTCCACTAGCGGGTTCCTACAATGAGCAGTTCTTC,CASSPLAGSYNEQFF
medium-sized,NA,TRBJ2-7,TRBV7-9,TGTGCCTCTACTGGCTCCTACGAGCAGTACTTC,CASTGSYEQYF
NA,TRBD2,TRBJ2-3,TRBV2,TGTGCCAGCAGTGGAAAACCGGGACTAGCGGGGGCCATGAGCACAGACACGCAGTATTTT,CASSGKPGLAGAMSTDTQYF
NA,TRBD2,TRBJ2-3,TRBV4-2,TGTGCCAGCAGCCAAGCGGGGGGGGCAGATACGCAGTATTTT,CASSQAGGADTQYF
NA,NA,TRBJ2-1,TRBV5-5,TGTGCCAGCAGCTTGGGGACGTCTAATGAGCAGTTCTTC,CASSLGTSNEQFF
NA,TRBD2,TRBJ2-1,TRBV20-1,TGCAGTGCTAGTGGAGGACCGAGGACTAGCGGGAGTGGGAATGAGCAGTTCTTC,CSASGGPRTSGSGNEQFF
medium-sized,NA,TRBJ1-2,TRBV20-1,TGCAGTGCTAGAGCCCAGGGGCTTAACTATGGCTACACCTTC,CSARAQGLNYGYTF
medium-sized,NA,TRBJ2-1,TRBV20-1,TGCAGTGCTCCCCGATTAGCAGAGCAGTTCTTC,CSAPRLAEQFF
few,NA,TRBJ1-1,TRBV5-6,TGTGCCAGCAGCTTGGGGGCAGTCCTGGTTTCGGGGAACACTGAAGCTTTCTTT,CASSLGAVLVSGNTEAFF
medium-sized,NA,TRBJ1-6,TRBV2,TGTGCCAGCAGCTGGGGAAACTCACCCCTCCACTTT,CASSWGNSPLHF
NA,TRBD1,TRBJ2-1,TRBV20-1,TGCAGTGCCGTACAGGGGACGGGCGCTGAGCAGTTCTTC,CSAVQGTGAEQFF
medium-sized,TRBD1,TRBJ2-7,TRBV5-8,TGTGCCAGCAGCTCAAAGCACCGGGACAGATTCTCCTACGAGCAGTACTTC,CASSSKHRDRFSYEQYF
many,TRBD1,TRBJ1-2,TRBV28,TGTGCCAGCAGTGTAGACAGGGGGAACTATGGCTACACCTTC,CASSVDRGNYGYTF
NA,TRBD1,TRBJ1-2,TRBV9,TGTGCCAGCAGCAGAACCGGGACAGGGGCTGGCTACACCTTC,CASSRTGTGAGYTF
many,TRBD1,TRBJ1-1,TRBV5-1,TGCGCCAGCAGCTCCACCATGACAGGGGGCACTGAAGCTTTCTTT,CASSSTMTGGTEAFF